This entry lists 32 T cell receptor beta chains sequenced from one sample in a study of T-cell reconstitution after alpha-beta-depleted transplantation in children. TCRbeta library construction was performed incorporating unique molecular identifiers. TCRdb re-analysed the PCR reads in MiXCR, keeping a single row per CDR3 protein. The sample includes 60,000 to 80,000 distinct CDR3 sequences, 7.3% seen only once; the top ten take approximately 2.3%. The sequencing used PBMCs from the stem cell graft donor, collected from the stem cell graft. The receptors originated from a human donor who donated a stem cell graft to a child with acute lymphoblastic leukemia.

This clonotype was observed a few times. The rearrangement links TRBV28 to TRBJ2-4, with a possible D match to TRBD1 (6 bases). CDR3 length: 17 amino acids. In germline, CDR1 is MDHEN, CDR2 SYDVKM. V dropped 5 bases and J dropped 0 bases, with 17 bases sitting between them. The CDR3 sequence is CASSGGSFSEAKNIQYF. In nucleotides, the CDR3 is TGTGCCAGCAGTGGGGGCTCGTTCTCGGAAGCCAAAAACATTCAGTACTTC.

The rearrangement links TRBV2 to TRBJ2-2; 7 bases map to TRBD2. The junction had 9 bases not matched to a gene; V was cut back by 4 bases and J by 7 bases. The CDR3 has 15 residues. Looked up from germline, CDR1 is SNHLY and CDR2 is FYNNEI. The CDR3 loop reads CASSAVGGRDGELFF. As DNA, the CDR3 is TGTGCCAGCAGTGCAGTGGGCGGGAGAGACGGGGAGCTGTTTTTT.

This clonotype was detected ten times or more. The chain uses TRBV7-9 and TRBJ2-1, with a possible D match to TRBD2 (6 bases). CDR3 size: 15 residues. Trimming pared 5 bases from V and 9 bases from J, leaving 20 bases between. Germline assignment: CDR1 SEHNR and CDR2 FQNEAQ (reference sequence). CDR3 sequence (DNA): TGTGCCAGCAGCCCTGCCGGTCGACCGGAGGGTGAGCAGTTCTTC. Protein: CASSPAGRPEGEQFF.

This clonotype showed up just a few times. The gene calls are TRBV2 and TRBJ1-4; a possible D gene is TRBD1 (6 bases). CDR1 and CDR2 from the germline V gene are SNHLY and FYNNEI. The length of the CDR3 is 15 residues. Trimming pared 6 bases from V and 1 base from J, leaving 12 bases between. DNA for the CDR3: TGTGCCAGCAGCCCTGGGGGCGGAACTAATGAAAAACTGTTTTTT. Amino acids: CASSPGGGTNEKLFF.

This chain links TRBV7-6 with TRBJ2-2; D not certain. This CDR3 comprises 13 residues. Germline values: CDR1 SGHVS, CDR2 FNYEAQ. The V gene lost 3 bases and the J gene lost 4 bases, with 6 bases spanning the gap. The CDR3 nucleotides are TGTGCCAGCAGCTTCCGCGGCACCGGGGAGCTGTTTTTT. Its translation: CASSFRGTGELFF.

As to this clonotype: One end of the junction fails to match germline, which may point to a read error. The V gene is TRBV7-6, the J gene TRBJ1-4; TRBD1 matches at 8 bases. Germline V gene lookup returns CDR1 SGHVS and CDR2 FNYEAQ. CDR3 length: 14 residues. CDR3 nucleotide sequence: TGTGCCATCAGCCGGGACAGGCCTTACGAAAAACTGTTTTTT. Its protein product is CAISRDRPYEKLFF.

This clonotype was picked up many times. The rearrangement joins TRBV5-1 to TRBJ2-7; D possibly corresponds to TRBD2 (5 bases). This CDR3 contains 12 residues. Trimming shortened V by 1 base and J by 5 bases, and 7 bases separated the two germline ends. Germline-derived CDR1 and CDR2 are SGHRS and YFSETQ. This chain's CDR3 is CASSLPSNEQYF. In nucleotides, the CDR3 is TGCGCCAGCAGCTTGCCTAGCAACGAGCAGTACTTC. The whole variable domain, remainder taken from reference TRBV5-1 and TRBJ2-7, is KAGVTQTPRYLIKTRGQQVTLSCSPISGHRSVSWYQQTPGQGLQFLFEYFSETQRNKGNFPGRFSGRQFSNSRSEMNVSTLELGDSALYLCASSLPSNEQYFGPGTRLTVT.

The V and J genes are TRBV18 and TRBJ2-7; 11 bases match TRBD1. The V segment lost 3 bases and the J segment 6 bases; nucleotides outside the gene matches: 4. The CDR3 consists of 14 residues. Germline-derived CDR1 and CDR2 are KGHSH and LQKENI. The CDR3 region is CASSPDRGLREQYF. In nucleotides, the CDR3 is TGTGCCAGCTCACCGGACAGGGGGCTTCGCGAGCAGTACTTC.

V usage is TRBV24-1 and J usage is TRBJ2-2; TRBD1 or TRBD2 may be the D gene (5 bases each). Germline V gene lookup returns CDR1 KGHDR and CDR2 SFDVKD. Trimming removed 2 bases at V and 2 bases at J, with 14 bases between. The CDR3 has 17 amino acids. Here the CDR3 DNA reads TGTGCCACCAGTGATTCGGGCCGGGGCCTTAACACCGGGGAGCTGTTTTTT. This gives the protein CATSDSGRGLNTGELFF.

This clonotype was observed many times. V usage is TRBV25-1 and J usage is TRBJ2-1, with 8 nucleotides matching TRBD2. Germline loops: CDR1 MGHDK, CDR2 SYGVNS. V shed 1 base, J shed 8 bases, and the junction held 7 bases outside the gene matches. CDR3 length: 15 amino acids. The CDR3 DNA sequence: TGTGCCAGCAGTGAATGGGGCGGGGGGAAATATGAGCAGTTCTTC. This translates into CASSEWGGGKYEQFF.

The table lists this clonotype with many counts. V is TRBV6-5 and J is TRBJ2-2; no definite D call. CDR1 and CDR2 from the germline V gene are MNHEY and SVGAGI. Trimming shortened V by 7 bases and J by 9 bases, and 15 bases separated the two germline ends. The CDR3 contains 13 residues. The CDR3 DNA is TGTGCCAGCACAAGCCCTTGGGTCTGGGAGCTGTTTTTT. Its translation: CASTSPWVWELFF.

This clonotype was seen a handful of times. The rearrangement uses TRBV27 and TRBJ2-7; a weak D match, TRBD1 (5 bases). CDR1 and CDR2 from the germline V gene are MNHEY and SMNVEV (reference sequence). This CDR3 has 13 residues. V was pared by 3 bases and J by 2 bases, with 8 bases between. Written as DNA, the CDR3 is TGTGCCAGCAGTTTCGACAGCCCCTACGAGCAGTACTTC. This sequence encodes CASSFDSPYEQYF.

This clonotype was seen ten or more times. The chain links TRBV5-1 to TRBJ1-5, with D perhaps matching TRBD1 (6 bases). V was shortened by 4 bases and J by 7 bases, with 12 bases between the two germline ends. The CDR3 covers 13 residues. Germline assignment: CDR1 SGHRS and CDR2 YFSETQ. As DNA, the CDR3 is TGCGCCAGCAGCGGGGGACAAGACCAGCCCCAGCATTTT. This sequence encodes CASSGGQDQPQHF.

This clonotype was recorded at least ten times. This chain links TRBV6-5 with TRBJ2-1; D call uncertain. Per the germline V gene, CDR1 is MNHEY and CDR2 is SVGAGI. This CDR3 region has 15 residues. Trimming pared 4 bases from V and 0 bases from J, leaving 10 bases between. The DNA for the CDR3 is TGTGCCAGCAGTTCATATCAGAGCTCCTACAATGAGCAGTTCTTC. Translation gives CASSSYQSSYNEQFF.

The sample holds many counts of this clonotype. This sequence joins TRBV20-1 and TRBJ2-3; unclear D gene. This CDR3 contains 11 residues. The germline gives CDR1 DFQATT, CDR2 SNEGSKA (reference sequence). Trimming pared 2 bases from V and 4 bases from J, leaving 4 bases between. This chain's CDR3 is CSARSSDTQYF. Here the CDR3 DNA reads TGCAGTGCTAGATCCTCAGATACGCAGTATTTT.

The genes are TRBV18 and TRBJ1-1; D is unclear. In germline, CDR1 is KGHSH, CDR2 LQKENI. Trimming shortened V by 3 bases and J by 1 base, and 6 bases separated the two germline ends. The CDR3 has 13 residues. In nucleotides, the CDR3 is TGTGCCAGCTCACCTTTAAGGAACACTGAAGCTTTCTTT. Protein: CASSPLRNTEAFF.

The chain is built from TRBV29-1 and TRBJ1-2, with 10 bases fitting TRBD1. V lost 6 bases and J lost 5; bases outside the gene matches: 3. This CDR3 spans 12 amino acids. CDR1 is SQVTM, CDR2 ANQGSEA, per germline. For the CDR3, the DNA is TGCAGCGTAAAGGGACAGGGGTATGGCTACACCTTC. This sequence encodes CSVKGQGYGYTF.

This clonotype was counted a few times. This chain links TRBV3-1 with TRBJ1-1, with D unclear. Germline V gene data show CDR1 as LGHDT and CDR2 as YNNKEL (reference sequence). The CDR3 consists of 15 residues. Trimming took 1 base from V and 2 from J, leaving 11 bases between them. CDR3 bases: TGTGCCAGCAGCCAAGTGCGCACGACAAACACTGAAGCTTTCTTT. This encodes CASSQVRTTNTEAFF.

This clonotype has ten or more counts. Here the CDR3 DNA reads TGTGCCAGCAGCTTATCAGGGGCTTCCTACGAGCAGTACTTC. This gives the protein CASSLSGASYEQYF. This chain links TRBV7-9 with TRBJ2-7; D perhaps matches TRBD1 (6 bases). V was cut by 2 bases and J by 1 base, with 9 bases left in between. The CDR3 has 14 amino acids. Germline V lookup: CDR1 SEHNR, CDR2 FQNEAQ (reference sequence).

This clonotype occurred many times. J is TRBJ1-2 and V is TRBV12-3 or TRBV12-4, with D perhaps TRBD1 (5 bases). The CDR3 runs to 14 residues. Trimming took 3 bases from V and 3 from J, leaving 11 bases between them. CDR3 nucleotide sequence: TGTGCCAGCAGTTTTACCGGGGCCTACTATGGCTACACCTTC. This translates into CASSFTGAYYGYTF.

Remarks on this clonotype: This may be a read error: a much more frequent sequence differs by one nucleotide. The V and J genes are TRBV20-1 and TRBJ1-1; the match to TRBD1 covers 7 bases. The CDR3 is made up of 18 amino acids. CDR1 DFQATT and CDR2 SNEGSKA come from the germline V gene (reference sequence). With V trimmed by 6 bases and J by 0 bases, 19 bases remained unmatched. CDR3 nucleotides: TGCAGTGCAAAGGATCCGGACAGGACTTATCCGTTGAACACTGAAGCTTTCTTT. This translates into CSAKDPDRTYPLNTEAFF.

This clonotype was recorded many times. The CDR3 sequence is CASSYSSGGPYEQYF. The CDR3 coding sequence is TGTGCCAGCAGTTACTCGTCAGGGGGTCCCTACGAGCAGTACTTC. The chain has TRBV6-2 or TRBV6-3 and TRBJ2-7, with 7 positions matching TRBD1. The germline V gene has CDR1 MNHEY and CDR2 SVGEGT. This CDR3 region has 15 residues. J gave up 2 bases and V 0 bases, and 4 bases lay outside the gene matches.

This clonotype was observed at least ten times. This chain joins TRBV5-1 and TRBJ2-5; D remains unclear. This CDR3 has 15 residues. The germline CDR1 and CDR2 sequences are SGHRS and YFSETQ. V was shortened by 0 bases and J by 2 bases, with 11 bases between the two germline ends. The CDR3: CASSLVVGYQETQYF. For the CDR3, the DNA is TGCGCCAGCAGCTTGGTAGTGGGTTATCAAGAGACCCAGTACTTC.

This clonotype was found many times. The chain uses TRBV5-6 and TRBJ2-5, with 10 nucleotides matching TRBD2. The CDR3 runs to 16 residues. The J segment lost 4 bases and the V segment lost 4 bases, leaving 10 bases of the junction unmatched. CDR1 and CDR2 from the germline V gene are SGHDT and YYEEEE. The CDR3 sequence is CASSPPSLAGGETQYF. The CDR3 DNA reads as TGTGCCAGCAGCCCCCCTTCTTTAGCGGGAGGAGAGACCCAGTACTTC. The entire variable domain, with the rest obtained from reference TRBV5-6 and TRBJ2-5, is as follows: DAGVTQSPTHLIKTRGQQVTLRCSPKSGHDTVSWYQQALGQGPQFIFQYYEEEERQRGNFPDRFSGHQFPNYSSELNVNALLLGDSALYLCASSPPSLAGGETQYFGPGTRLLVL.

V and J are TRBV6-2 or TRBV6-3 and TRBJ2-7; a weak D match, TRBD1 (5 bases). This CDR3 region has 13 residues. Germline lookup yields CDR1 MNHEY and CDR2 SVGEGT. V was cut by 7 bases and J by 0 bases, with 10 bases left in between. In DNA, the CDR3 is TGTGCCAGCAATGGACACGTCTCCTACGAGCAGTACTTC. This translates into CASNGHVSYEQYF.

This clonotype was seen at least ten times. V gene TRBV12-3 or TRBV12-4 combines with J gene TRBJ2-7; D is perhaps TRBD1 or TRBD2 (5 bases each). The CDR3 runs 13 residues. The germline V and J ends were trimmed by 6 bases and 2 bases, with 11 bases remaining between them. This chain's CDR3 is CASRDTGTYEQYF. CDR3 DNA sequence: TGTGCCAGCAGGGACACGGGGACCTACGAGCAGTACTTC.

This clonotype has a count of ten or more. The rearrangement links TRBV24-1 to TRBJ2-2; D unclear. The CDR3 extends over 16 amino acids. V was trimmed by 6 bases and J by 3 bases, leaving 16 bases between them. CDR1 KGHDR and CDR2 SFDVKD come from the germline V gene. The CDR3: CATSPTHTLYTGELFF. The CDR3 DNA reads TGTGCCACCAGTCCCACCCACACGCTTTACACCGGGGAGCTGTTTTTT.

The rearrangement uses TRBV7-9 and TRBJ2-3, with a possible D match to TRBD2 (6 bases). The germline CDR1 and CDR2 sequences are SEHNR and FQNEAQ (reference sequence). The CDR3 extends over 17 amino acids. The V gene lost 7 bases and the J gene lost 4 bases, with 24 bases spanning the gap. The CDR3 is CASTPSLREVAADTQYF. CDR3 DNA sequence: TGTGCCAGCACCCCAAGTCTCAGGGAGGTTGCCGCAGATACGCAGTATTTT.

This clonotype was seen many times. This chain connects TRBV5-4 to TRBJ1-2; 9 bases fit TRBD1. Looked up from germline, CDR1 is SGHNT and CDR2 is YYREEE (reference sequence). V shed 9 bases and J 2 bases; nucleotides not matched to a gene: 5. The CDR3 is made up of 13 amino acids. The CDR3 region has the DNA TGTGCCACGGGGGACAGGGTCAACTATGGCTACACCTTC. Translation gives CATGDRVNYGYTF.

The V and J genes are TRBV6-4 and TRBJ2-5, with D possibly being TRBD1 or TRBD2 (5 bases each). V lost 4 bases and J 5 bases, leaving 17 bases between the germline ends. The CDR3 consists of 15 residues. Germline V CDR1 and CDR2: MRHNA, SNTAGT. CDR3 loop: CASSAVPGTSETQYF. Written as DNA, the CDR3 is TGTGCCAGCAGTGCCGTGCCTGGGACGTCGGAGACCCAGTACTTC.

At least ten counts were recorded for this clonotype. This rearrangement joins TRBV29-1 to TRBJ1-2; the D gene is possibly TRBD1 (5 bases). The CDR3 is made up of 12 amino acids. Trimming left V 6 bases short and J 8 bases short, with 16 bases between. Germline V gives CDR1 SQVTM, CDR2 ANQGSEA. DNA of the CDR3: TGCAGCGTGGTTGGACGGGGCGACGGCTACACCTTC. Translation: CSVVGRGDGYTF.

This clonotype was picked up many times. The chain couples TRBV29-1 to TRBJ2-3, with D unresolved. Germline-derived CDR1 and CDR2 are SQVTM and ANQGSEA. V dropped 0 bases and J dropped 5 bases, with 3 bases sitting between them. The CDR3 is 11 amino acids. The CDR3 nucleotides read TGCAGCGTTGAAGAAAGAGATACGCAGTATTTT. Protein sequence: CSVEERDTQYF.